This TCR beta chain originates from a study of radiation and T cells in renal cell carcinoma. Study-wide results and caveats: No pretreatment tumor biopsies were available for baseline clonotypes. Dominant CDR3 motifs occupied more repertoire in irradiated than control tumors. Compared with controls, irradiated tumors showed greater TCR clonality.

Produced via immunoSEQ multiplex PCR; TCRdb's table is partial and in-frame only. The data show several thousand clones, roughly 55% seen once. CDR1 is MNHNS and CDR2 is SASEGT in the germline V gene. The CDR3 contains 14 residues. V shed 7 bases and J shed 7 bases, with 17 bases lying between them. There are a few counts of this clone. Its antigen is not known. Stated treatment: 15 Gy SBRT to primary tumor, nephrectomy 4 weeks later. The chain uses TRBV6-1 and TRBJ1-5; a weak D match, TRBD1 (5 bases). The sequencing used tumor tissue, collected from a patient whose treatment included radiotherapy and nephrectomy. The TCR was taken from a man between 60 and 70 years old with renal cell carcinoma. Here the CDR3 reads CASNRVVGDQPQHF. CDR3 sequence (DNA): TGTGCCAGCAATCGGGTCGTCGGGGACCAGCCCCAGCATTTT.